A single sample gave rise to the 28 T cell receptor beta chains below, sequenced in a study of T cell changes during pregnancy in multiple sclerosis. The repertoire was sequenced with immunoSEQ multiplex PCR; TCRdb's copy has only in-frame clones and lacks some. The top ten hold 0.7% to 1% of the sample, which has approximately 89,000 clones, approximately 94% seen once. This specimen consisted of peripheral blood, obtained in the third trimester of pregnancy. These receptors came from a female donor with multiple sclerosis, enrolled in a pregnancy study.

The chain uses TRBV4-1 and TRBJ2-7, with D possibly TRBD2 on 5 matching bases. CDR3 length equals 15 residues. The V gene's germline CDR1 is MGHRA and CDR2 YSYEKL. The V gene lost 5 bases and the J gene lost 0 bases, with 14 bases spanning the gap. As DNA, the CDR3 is TGCGCCAGCAGCACTGGCGGGCTAAGCTCCTACGAGCAGTACTTC. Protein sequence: CASSTGGLSSYEQYF.

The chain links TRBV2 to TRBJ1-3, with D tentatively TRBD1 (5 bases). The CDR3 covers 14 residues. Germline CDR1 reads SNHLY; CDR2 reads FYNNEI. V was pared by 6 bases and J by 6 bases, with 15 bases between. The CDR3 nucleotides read TGTGCCAGCAGCTCCCGGCAGGGTGAAAACACCATATATTTT. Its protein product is CASSSRQGENTIYF.

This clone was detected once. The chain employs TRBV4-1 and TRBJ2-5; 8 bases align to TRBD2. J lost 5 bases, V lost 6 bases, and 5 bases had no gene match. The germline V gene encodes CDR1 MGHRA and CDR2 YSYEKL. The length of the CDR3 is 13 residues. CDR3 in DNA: TGCGCCAGCAGTCTCCTAGCGGGTGAGACCCAGTACTTC. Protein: CASSLLAGETQYF.

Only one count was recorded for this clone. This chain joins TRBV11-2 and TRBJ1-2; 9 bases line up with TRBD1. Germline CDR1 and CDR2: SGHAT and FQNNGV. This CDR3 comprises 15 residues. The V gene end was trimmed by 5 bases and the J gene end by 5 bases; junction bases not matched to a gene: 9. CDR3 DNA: TGTGCCAGCAGCATAGGACAGGGGCCGACTTATGGCTACACCTTC. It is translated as CASSIGQGPTYGYTF. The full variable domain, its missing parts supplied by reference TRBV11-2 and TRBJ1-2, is EAGVAQSPRYKIIEKRQSVAFWCNPISGHATLYWYQQILGQGPKLLIQFQNNGVVDDSQLPKDRFSAERLKGVDSTLKIQPAKLEDSAVYLCASSIGQGPTYGYTFGSGTRLTVV.

CDR3: CASSFSGSLTDTQYF. CDR3 nucleotides: TGTGCCAGCAGTTTTAGCGGGAGCTTGACAGATACGCAGTATTTT. The chain carries TRBV27 and TRBJ2-3, with 9 bases that match TRBD2. The germline V gene has CDR1 MNHEY and CDR2 SMNVEV (reference sequence). J was trimmed by 3 bases and V by 3 bases; bases with no gene match: 4. The CDR3 runs to 15 residues.

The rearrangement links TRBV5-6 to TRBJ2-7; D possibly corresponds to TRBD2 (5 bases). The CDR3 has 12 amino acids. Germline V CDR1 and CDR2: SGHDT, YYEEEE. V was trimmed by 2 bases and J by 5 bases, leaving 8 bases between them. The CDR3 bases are TGTGCCAGCAGCTTCCCTAGCCACGAGCAGTACTTC. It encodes CASSFPSHEQYF.

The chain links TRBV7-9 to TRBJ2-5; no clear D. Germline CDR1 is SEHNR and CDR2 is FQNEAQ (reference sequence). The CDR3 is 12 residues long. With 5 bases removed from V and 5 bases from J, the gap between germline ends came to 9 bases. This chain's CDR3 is CASSPVGETQYF. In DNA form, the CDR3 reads TGTGCCAGCAGCCCCGTCGGGGAGACCCAGTACTTC.

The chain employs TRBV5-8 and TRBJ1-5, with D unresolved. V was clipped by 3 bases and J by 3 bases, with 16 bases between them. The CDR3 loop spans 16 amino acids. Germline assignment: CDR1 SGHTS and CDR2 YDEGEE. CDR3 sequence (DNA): TGTGCCAGCAGCTCAGATACAAACAGATACAATCAGCCCCAGCATTTT. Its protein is CASSSDTNRYNQPQHF.

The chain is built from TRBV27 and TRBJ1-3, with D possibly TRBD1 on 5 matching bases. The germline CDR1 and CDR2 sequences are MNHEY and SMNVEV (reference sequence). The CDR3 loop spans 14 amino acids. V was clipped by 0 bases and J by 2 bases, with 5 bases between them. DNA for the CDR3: TGTGCCAGCAGTTTATCCAGGGCTGGAAACACCATATATTTT. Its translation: CASSLSRAGNTIYF.

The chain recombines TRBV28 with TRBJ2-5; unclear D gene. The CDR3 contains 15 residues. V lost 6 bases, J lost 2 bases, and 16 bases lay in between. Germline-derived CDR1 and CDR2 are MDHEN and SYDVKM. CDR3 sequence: CASSPLGRSQETQYF. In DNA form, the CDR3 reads TGTGCCAGCAGCCCCCTTGGAAGGAGTCAAGAGACCCAGTACTTC.

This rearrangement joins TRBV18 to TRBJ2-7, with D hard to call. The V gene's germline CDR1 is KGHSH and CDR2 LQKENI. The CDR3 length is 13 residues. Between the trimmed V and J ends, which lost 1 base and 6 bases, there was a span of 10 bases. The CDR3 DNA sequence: TGTGCCAGCTCACCACAGAAGCTGAGCGAGCAGTACTTC. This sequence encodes CASSPQKLSEQYF.

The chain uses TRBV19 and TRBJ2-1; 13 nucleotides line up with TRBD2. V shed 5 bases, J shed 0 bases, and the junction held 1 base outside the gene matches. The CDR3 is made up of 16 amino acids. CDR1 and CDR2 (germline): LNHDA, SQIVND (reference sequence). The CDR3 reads CASSRTSGSSYNEQFF. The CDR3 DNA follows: TGTGCCAGTAGTCGGACTAGCGGGAGCTCCTACAATGAGCAGTTCTTC.

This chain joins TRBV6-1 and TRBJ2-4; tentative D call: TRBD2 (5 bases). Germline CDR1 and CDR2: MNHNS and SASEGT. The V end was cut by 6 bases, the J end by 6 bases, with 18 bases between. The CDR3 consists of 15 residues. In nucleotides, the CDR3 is TGTGCCAGCAGCGAGCGAGAGGGCCTCTTAAACATTCAGTACTTC. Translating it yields CASSEREGLLNIQYF.

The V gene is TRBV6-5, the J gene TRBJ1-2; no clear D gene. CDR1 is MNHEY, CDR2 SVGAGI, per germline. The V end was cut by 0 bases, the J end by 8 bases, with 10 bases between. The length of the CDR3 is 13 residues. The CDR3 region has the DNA TGTGCCAGCAGTTACTCGAGTCGGGGAGGCTACACCTTC. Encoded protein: CASSYSSRGGYTF.

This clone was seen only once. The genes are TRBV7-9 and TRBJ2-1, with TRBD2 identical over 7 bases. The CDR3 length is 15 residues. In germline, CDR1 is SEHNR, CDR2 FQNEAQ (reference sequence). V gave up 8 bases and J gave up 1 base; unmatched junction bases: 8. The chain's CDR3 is CASQRGSESYNEQFF. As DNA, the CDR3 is TGTGCCAGCCAACGCGGGAGCGAATCCTACAATGAGCAGTTCTTC.

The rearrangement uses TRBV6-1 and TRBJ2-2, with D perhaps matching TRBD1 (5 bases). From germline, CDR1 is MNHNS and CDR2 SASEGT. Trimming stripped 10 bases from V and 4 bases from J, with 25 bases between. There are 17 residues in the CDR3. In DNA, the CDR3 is TGTGCCATCCGTGAGCAACGACAGCTTAGATCCACCGGGGAGCTGTTTTTT. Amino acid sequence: CAIREQRQLRSTGELFF.

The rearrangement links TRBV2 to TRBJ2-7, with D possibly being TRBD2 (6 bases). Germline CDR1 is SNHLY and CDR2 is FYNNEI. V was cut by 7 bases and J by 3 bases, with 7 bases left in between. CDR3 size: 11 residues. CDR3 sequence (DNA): TGTGCCAGCATGGGAGGCTACGAGCAGTACTTC. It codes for CASMGGYEQYF.

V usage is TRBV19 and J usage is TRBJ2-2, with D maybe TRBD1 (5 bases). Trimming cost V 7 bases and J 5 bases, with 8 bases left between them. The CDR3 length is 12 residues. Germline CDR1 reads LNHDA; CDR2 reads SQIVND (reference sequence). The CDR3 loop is CASIGVTGELFF. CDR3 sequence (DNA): TGTGCCAGTATAGGGGTTACCGGGGAGCTGTTTTTT.

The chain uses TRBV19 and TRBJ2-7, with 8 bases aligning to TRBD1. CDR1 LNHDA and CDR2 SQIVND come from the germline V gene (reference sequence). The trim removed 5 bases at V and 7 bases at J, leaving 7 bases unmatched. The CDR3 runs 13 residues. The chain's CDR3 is CASSPGGRGEQYF. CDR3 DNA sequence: TGTGCCAGTAGTCCAGGGGGCAGGGGTGAGCAGTACTTC.

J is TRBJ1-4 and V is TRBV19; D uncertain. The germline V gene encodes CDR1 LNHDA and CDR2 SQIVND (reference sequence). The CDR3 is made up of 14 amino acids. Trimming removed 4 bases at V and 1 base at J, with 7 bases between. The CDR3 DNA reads TGTGCCAGTAGTACAGCAGGAACTAATGAAAAACTGTTTTTT. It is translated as CASSTAGTNEKLFF. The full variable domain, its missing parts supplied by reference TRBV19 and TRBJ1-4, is DGGITQSPKYLFRKEGQNVTLSCEQNLNHDAMYWYRQDPGQGLRLIYYSQIVNDFQKGDIAEGYSVSREKKESFPLTVTSAQKNPTAFYLCASSTAGTNEKLFFGSGTQLSVL.

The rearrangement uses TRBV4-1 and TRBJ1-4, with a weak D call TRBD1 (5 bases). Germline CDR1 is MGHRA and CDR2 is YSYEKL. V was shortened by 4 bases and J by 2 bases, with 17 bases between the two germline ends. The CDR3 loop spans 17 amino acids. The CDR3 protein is CASSRPGDSKTNEKLFF. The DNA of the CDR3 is TGCGCCAGCAGCCGCCCGGGAGACAGTAAGACTAATGAAAAACTGTTTTTT.

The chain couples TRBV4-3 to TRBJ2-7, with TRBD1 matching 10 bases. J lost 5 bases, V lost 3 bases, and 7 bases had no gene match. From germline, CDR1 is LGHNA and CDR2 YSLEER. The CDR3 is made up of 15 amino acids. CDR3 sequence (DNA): TGCGCCAGCAGCCACTTGGGACAGGGGCTCCACGAGCAGTACTTC. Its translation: CASSHLGQGLHEQYF.

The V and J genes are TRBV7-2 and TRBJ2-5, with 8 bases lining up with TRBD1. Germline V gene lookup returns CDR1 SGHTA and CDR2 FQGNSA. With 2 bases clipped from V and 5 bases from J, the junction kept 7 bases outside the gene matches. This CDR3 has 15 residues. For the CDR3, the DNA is TGTGCCAGCAGCTTAATGCAGGGGGCCTCGGAGACCCAGTACTTC. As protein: CASSLMQGASETQYF.

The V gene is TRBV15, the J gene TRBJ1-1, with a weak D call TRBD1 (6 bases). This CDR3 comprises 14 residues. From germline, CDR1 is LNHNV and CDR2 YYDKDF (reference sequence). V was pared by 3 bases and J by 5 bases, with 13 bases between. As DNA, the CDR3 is TGTGCCACCAGCAGTCCAGGGGAAAGGACTGAAGCTTTCTTT. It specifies CATSSPGERTEAFF. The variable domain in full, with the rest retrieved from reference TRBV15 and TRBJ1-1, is DAMVIQNPRYQVTQFGKPVTLSCSQTLNHNVMYWYQQKSSQAPKLLFHYYDKDFNNEADTPDNFQSRRPNTSFCFLDIRSPGLGDTAMYLCATSSPGERTEAFFGQGTRLTVV.

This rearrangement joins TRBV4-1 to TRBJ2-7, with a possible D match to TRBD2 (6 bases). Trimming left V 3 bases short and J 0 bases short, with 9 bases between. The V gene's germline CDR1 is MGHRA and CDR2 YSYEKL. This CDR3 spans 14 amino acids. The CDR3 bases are TGCGCCAGCAGCCAGGGACTGCCCTCCTACGAGCAGTACTTC. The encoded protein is CASSQGLPSYEQYF.

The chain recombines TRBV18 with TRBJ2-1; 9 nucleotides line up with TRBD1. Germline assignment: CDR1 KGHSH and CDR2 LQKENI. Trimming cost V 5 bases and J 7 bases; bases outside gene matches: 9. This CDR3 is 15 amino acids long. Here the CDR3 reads CASSRGRTGVNEQFF. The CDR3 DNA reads TGTGCCAGCTCAAGGGGTCGGACAGGGGTGAATGAGCAGTTCTTC.

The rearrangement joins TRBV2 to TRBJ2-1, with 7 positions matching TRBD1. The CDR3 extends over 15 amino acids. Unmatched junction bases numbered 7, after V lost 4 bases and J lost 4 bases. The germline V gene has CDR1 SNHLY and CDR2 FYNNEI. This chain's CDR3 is CASSGDRANYNEQFF. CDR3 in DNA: TGTGCCAGCAGTGGGGACAGAGCCAATTACAATGAGCAGTTCTTC.

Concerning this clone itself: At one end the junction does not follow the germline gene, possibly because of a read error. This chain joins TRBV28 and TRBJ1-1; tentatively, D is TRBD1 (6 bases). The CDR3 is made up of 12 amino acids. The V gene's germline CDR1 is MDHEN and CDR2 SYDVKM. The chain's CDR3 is CASYPGTYPKEF. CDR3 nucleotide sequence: TGTGCCAGTTACCCCGGGACATACCCTAAAGAATTT.